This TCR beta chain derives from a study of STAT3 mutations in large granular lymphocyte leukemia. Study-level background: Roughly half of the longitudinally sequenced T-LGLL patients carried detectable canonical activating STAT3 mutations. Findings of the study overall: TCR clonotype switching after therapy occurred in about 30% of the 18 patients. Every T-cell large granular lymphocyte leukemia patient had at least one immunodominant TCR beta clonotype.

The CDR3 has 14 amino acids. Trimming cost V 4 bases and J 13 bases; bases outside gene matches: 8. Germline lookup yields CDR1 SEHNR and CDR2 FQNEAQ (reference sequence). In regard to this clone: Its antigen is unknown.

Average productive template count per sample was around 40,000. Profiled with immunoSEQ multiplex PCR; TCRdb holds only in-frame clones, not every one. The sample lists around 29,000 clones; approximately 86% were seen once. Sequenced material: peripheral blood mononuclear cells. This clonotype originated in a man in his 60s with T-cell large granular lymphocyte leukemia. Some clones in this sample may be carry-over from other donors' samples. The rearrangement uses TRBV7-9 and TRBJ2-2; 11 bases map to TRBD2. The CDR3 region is CASSSGTSGTRLFF. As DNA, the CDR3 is TGTGCCAGCAGCTCCGGGACTAGCGGCACTCGGCTGTTTTTT.